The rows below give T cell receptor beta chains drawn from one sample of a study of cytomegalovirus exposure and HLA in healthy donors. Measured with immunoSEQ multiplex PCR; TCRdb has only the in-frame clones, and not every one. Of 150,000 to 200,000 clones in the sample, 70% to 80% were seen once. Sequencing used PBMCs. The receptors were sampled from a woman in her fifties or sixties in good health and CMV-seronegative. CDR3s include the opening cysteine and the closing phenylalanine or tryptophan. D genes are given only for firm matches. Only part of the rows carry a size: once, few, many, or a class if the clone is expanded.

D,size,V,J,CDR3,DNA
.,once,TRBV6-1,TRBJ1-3,CAIRGGLFSGNTIYF,TGTGCCATCAGGGGTGGACTGTTCTCTGGAAACACCATATATTTT
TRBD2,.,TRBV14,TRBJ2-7,CASSQGTSGYSYEQYF,TGTGCCAGCAGCCAGGGGACTAGCGGATACTCCTACGAGCAGTACTTC
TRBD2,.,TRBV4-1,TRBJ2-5,CASSQGWTSKEAQYF,TGCGCCAGCAGCCAAGGTTGGACTAGCAAAGAGGCCCAGTACTTC
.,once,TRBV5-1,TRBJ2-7,CASSLTAGQYEQYF,TGCGCCAGCAGCTTGACTGCGGGGCAATACGAGCAGTACTTC
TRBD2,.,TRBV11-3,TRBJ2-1,CASSPGLAGGGRNEQFF,TGTGCCAGCAGCCCGGGACTAGCGGGAGGGGGGCGGAATGAGCAGTTCTTC
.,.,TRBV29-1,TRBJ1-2,CSVESRSRGGYTF,TGCAGCGTTGAAAGTAGGTCTAGAGGTGGCTACACCTTC
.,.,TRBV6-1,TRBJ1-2,CASTDWVDRGGYTF,TGTGCCAGCACCGATTGGGTAGATAGGGGTGGCTACACCTTC
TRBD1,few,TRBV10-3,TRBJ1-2,CAISPLVGQGEKEGGYTF,TGTGCCATCAGTCCTCTAGTGGGACAGGGGGAGAAAGAGGGTGGCTACACCTTC
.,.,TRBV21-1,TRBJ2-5,CASSKAGLALETQYF,TGTGCCAGCAGCAAGGCGGGACTAGCCTTGGAGACCCAGTACTTC
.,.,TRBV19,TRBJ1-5,CASSILDTGYQPQHF,TGTGCCAGTAGTATCCTTGATACAGGGTACCAGCCCCAGCATTTT
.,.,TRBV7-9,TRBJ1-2,CASSLVLGTTYGYTF,TGTGCCAGCAGCTTAGTACTCGGGACAACCTATGGCTACACCTTC
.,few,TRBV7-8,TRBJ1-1,CASSSPGARTEAFF,TGTGCCAGCAGCTCCCCAGGGGCGAGGACTGAAGCTTTCTTT
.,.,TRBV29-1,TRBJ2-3,CSVGGVQGTTDTQYF,TGCAGCGTTGGGGGGGTACAGGGGACCACAGATACGCAGTATTTT
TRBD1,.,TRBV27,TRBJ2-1,CASSGDRGGNEQFF,TGTGCCAGCAGCGGAGACAGGGGAGGAAATGAGCAGTTCTTC
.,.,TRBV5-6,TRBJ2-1,CASSLRGTFSEQFF,TGTGCCAGCAGCTTGAGGGGTACCTTCAGTGAGCAGTTCTTC
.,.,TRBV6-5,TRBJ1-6,CASSYEGGSPLHF,TGTGCCAGCAGTTACGAGGGGGGGTCACCCCTCCACTTT
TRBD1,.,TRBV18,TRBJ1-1,CASSPRTGGNTEAFF,TGTGCCAGCTCACCAAGGACAGGGGGGAACACTGAAGCTTTCTTT
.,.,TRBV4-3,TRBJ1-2,CASSQAWGANYGYTF,TGCGCCAGCAGCCAAGCGTGGGGGGCTAACTATGGCTACACCTTC
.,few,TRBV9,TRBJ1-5,CASSVGGYSNQPQHF,TGTGCCAGCAGCGTAGGAGGTTATAGCAATCAGCCCCAGCATTTT
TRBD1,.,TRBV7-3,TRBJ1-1,CASSPRSGGQSLNTEAFF,TGTGCCAGCAGCCCGAGGAGTGGGGGACAGAGTCTGAACACTGAAGCTTTCTTT
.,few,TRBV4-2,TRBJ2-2,CASTPQGSANTGELFF,TGTGCCAGCACCCCACAGGGCAGTGCGAACACCGGGGAGCTGTTTTTT
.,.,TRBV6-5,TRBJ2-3,CASSSTEITDTQYF,TGTGCCAGCAGTTCGACAGAGATCACAGATACGCAGTATTTT